Listed below are T cell receptor beta chains from one sample, sequenced in a study of STAT3 mutations in large granular lymphocyte leukemia. Only in-frame clones appear in the TCRdb table, and some are missing; sequencing was by immunoSEQ multiplex PCR. Among about 19,000 clones listed, around 92% were seen once. The sequenced sample was peripheral blood mononuclear cells. The origin of the receptors is a man aged 55-75 years with T-cell large granular lymphocyte leukemia. Some clones in this sample may be carry-over from other donors' samples. CDR3s include the opening cysteine and the closing phenylalanine or tryptophan. The D gene is left open where the match is weak. Rows may omit the clone size; those that give it use once, few, many or a size class.

j_gene,v_gene,abundance,d_gene,CDR3nt,CDR3aa
TRBJ1-4,TRBV7-8,medium-sized,NA,TGTGCCAGCAGCTTAGGGAACGAAAAACTGTTTTTT,CASSLGNEKLFF
TRBJ2-7,TRBV7-2,NA,TRBD2,TGTGCCAGCAGCTTTCTACTAGCGGGAGTCTACGAGCAGTACTTC,CASSFLLAGVYEQYF
TRBJ1-2,TRBV11-2,once,NA,TGTGCCAGCAGCTATCCCCCCCCCAAGAGCTATGGCTACACCTTC,CASSYPPPKSYGYTF
TRBJ1-1,TRBV18,NA,TRBD1,TGTGCCAGCTCACCACCCGGGACAGCCCAGGGGCTGAACACTGAAGCTTTCTTT,CASSPPGTAQGLNTEAFF
TRBJ2-3,TRBV5-1,NA,NA,TGCGCCAGCAGCTTGGGTTGGACTAGCACAGATACGCAGTATTTT,CASSLGWTSTDTQYF
TRBJ1-1,TRBV29-1,NA,TRBD1,TGCAGCGTTGCGGGACAGGGGACCACTGAAGCTTTCTTT,CSVAGQGTTEAFF
TRBJ1-5,TRBV19,NA,NA,TGTGCCAGTAGAGTAATGGAGGGAAGCAATCAGCCCCAGCATTTT,CASRVMEGSNQPQHF
TRBJ2-5,TRBV11-2,NA,NA,TGTGCCAGCAGTCCCAGGGCCCCTGGGGAGACCCAGTACTTC,CASSPRAPGETQYF
TRBJ2-2,TRBV6-6,NA,NA,TGTGCCCAGACGGAGCCCCGAGGCACCGGGGAGCTGTTTTTT,CAQTEPRGTGELFF
TRBJ1-5,TRBV21-1,NA,NA,TGTGCCAGCAGCAAACTCGAAGGGGCCAATCAGCCCCAGCATTTT,CASSKLEGANQPQHF
TRBJ1-1,TRBV12-5,NA,NA,TGTGCTAGTGGTTTGCCATCCCCAGCCGGGTACACTGAAGCTTTCTTT,CASGLPSPAGYTEAFF
TRBJ2-3,TRBV15,once,NA,TGTGCCACCAGGGTCGGTTCCGCTGATCGGCCAGATACGCAGTATTTT,CATRVGSADRPDTQYF
TRBJ2-7,TRBV7-9,NA,TRBD2,TGTGCCAGCAGCTTATCCTCTGTGGGGGGGTACGAGCAGTACTTC,CASSLSSVGGYEQYF
TRBJ2-7,TRBV9,NA,NA,TGTGCCAGCAGCGAGGGGGTCCGGGGTTACGAGCAGTACTTC,CASSEGVRGYEQYF